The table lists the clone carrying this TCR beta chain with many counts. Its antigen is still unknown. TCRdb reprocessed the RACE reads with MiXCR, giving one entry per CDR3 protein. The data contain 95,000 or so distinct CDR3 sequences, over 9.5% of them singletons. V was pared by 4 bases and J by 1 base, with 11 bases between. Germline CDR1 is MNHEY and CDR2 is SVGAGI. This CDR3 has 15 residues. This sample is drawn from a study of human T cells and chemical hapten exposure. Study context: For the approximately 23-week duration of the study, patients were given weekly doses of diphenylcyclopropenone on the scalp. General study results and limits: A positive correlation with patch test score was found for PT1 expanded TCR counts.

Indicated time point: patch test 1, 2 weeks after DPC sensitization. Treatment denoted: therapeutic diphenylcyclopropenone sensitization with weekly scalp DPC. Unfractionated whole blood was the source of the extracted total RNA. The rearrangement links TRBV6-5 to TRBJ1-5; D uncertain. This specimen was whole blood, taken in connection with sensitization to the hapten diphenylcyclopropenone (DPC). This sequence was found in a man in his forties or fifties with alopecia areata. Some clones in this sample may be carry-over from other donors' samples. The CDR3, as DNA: TGTGCCAGCAGTTCCTCGGGATGGAGCAATCAGCCCCAGCATTTT. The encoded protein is CASSSSGWSNQPQHF.